This T cell receptor beta chain appears in the sequencing data of a study of blood T cell repertoires in COVID-19. Overall study: Sites across the United States, Italy and Spain contributed samples from acute and convalescent COVID-19. Sources were T cells, B-cell-depleted T cells, or PBMCs; the material itself was cDNA or gDNA.

The CDR3 loop spans 14 amino acids. Germline values: CDR1 SNHLY, CDR2 FYNNEI. The V end lost 6 bases, the J end lost 2 bases, and 14 bases lay between the germline ends. The data were produced by immunoSEQ multiplex PCR, yet TCRdb's version contains in-frame clones alone and is incomplete. In the table there are 100,000 or so clones, over 75% of which are singletons. V and J are TRBV2 and TRBJ2-7; possible D gene TRBD2, 5 bases. The origin of this receptor is a man aged 55 to 70 with acute or convalescent COVID-19. What was sequenced was peripheral blood. For the CDR3, the DNA is TGTGCCAGCAGGGCCGGACCTAGCCCCTACGAGCAGTACTTC. Its translation is CASRAGPSPYEQYF.